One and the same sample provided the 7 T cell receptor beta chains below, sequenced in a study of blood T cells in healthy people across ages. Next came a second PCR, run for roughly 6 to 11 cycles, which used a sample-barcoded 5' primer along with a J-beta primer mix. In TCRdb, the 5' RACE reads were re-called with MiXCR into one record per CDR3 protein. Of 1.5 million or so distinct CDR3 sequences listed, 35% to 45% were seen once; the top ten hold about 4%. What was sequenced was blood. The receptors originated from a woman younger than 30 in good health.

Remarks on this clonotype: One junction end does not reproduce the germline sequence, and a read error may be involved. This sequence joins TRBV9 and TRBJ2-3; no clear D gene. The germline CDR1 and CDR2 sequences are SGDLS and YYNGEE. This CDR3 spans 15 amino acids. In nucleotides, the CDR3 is TGTGTCAGCAGCGTAGCCGCTACATTGTTAGATACGCAGTATTTT. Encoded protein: CVSSVAATLLDTQYF.

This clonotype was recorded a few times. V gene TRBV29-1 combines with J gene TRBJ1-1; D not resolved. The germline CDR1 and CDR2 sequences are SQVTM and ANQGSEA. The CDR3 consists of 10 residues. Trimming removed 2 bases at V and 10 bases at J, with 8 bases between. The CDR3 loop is CSVEKGRAFF. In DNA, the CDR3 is TGCAGCGTTGAAAAAGGTAGAGCTTTCTTT.

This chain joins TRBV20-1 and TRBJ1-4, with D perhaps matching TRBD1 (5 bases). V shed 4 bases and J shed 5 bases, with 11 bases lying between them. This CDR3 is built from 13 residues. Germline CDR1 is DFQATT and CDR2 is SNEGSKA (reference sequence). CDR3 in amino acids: CSAKDRLNEKLFF. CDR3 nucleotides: TGCAGTGCTAAAGACAGATTGAATGAAAAACTGTTTTTT.

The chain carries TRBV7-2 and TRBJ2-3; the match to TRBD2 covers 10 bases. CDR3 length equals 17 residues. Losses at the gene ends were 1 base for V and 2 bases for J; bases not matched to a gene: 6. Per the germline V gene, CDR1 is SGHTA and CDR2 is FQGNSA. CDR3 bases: TGTGCCAGCAGCTTAGGATTAGCGGGGGGCGTCACAGATACGCAGTATTTT. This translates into CASSLGLAGGVTDTQYF.

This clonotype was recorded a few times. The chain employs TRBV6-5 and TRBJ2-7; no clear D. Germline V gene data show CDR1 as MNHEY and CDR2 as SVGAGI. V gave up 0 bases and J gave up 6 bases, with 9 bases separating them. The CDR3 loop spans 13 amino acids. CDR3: CASSYSMGIEQYF. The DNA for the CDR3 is TGTGCCAGCAGTTACTCGATGGGTATCGAGCAGTACTTC.

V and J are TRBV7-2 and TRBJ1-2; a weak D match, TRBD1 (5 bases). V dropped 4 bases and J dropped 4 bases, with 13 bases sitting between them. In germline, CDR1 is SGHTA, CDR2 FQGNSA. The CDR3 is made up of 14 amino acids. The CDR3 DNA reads TGTGCCAGCAGCTCGTCACAGGCTACCTATGGCTACACCTTC. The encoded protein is CASSSSQATYGYTF.

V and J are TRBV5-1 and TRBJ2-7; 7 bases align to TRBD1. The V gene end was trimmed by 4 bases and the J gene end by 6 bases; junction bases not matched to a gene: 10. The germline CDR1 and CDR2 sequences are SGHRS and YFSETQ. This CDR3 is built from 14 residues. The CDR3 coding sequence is TGCGCCAGCAGCGCCTCGGACAGGTTCGGCGAGCAGTACTTC. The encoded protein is CASSASDRFGEQYF.